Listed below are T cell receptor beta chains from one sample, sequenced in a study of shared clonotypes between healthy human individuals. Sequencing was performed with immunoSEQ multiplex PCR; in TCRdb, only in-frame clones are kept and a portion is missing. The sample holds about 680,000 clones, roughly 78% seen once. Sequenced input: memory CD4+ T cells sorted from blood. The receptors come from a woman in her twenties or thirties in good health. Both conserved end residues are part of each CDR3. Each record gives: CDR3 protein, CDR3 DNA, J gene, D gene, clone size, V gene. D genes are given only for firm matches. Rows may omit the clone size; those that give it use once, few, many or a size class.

CASSLAVDANTGELFF | TGTGCCAGCAGCTTAGCGGTAGATGCGAACACCGGGGAGCTGTTTTTT | TRBJ2-2 | NA | NA | TRBV7-6
CASSFSGSSYNEQFF | TGTGCCAGCAGCTTTAGCGGGAGCTCCTACAATGAGCAGTTCTTC | TRBJ2-1 | TRBD2 | NA | TRBV2
CASSQDNRANQPQHF | TGCGCCAGCAGCCAAGATAACCGAGCTAATCAGCCCCAGCATTTT | TRBJ1-5 | NA | many | TRBV4-1
CASSEQMIMNTEAFF | TGTGCCAGCAGTGAACAAATGATCATGAACACTGAAGCTTTCTTT | TRBJ1-1 | NA | few | TRBV2
CASSHLASWDLSGNTIYF | TGTGCCAGCAGCCACTTAGCAAGTTGGGATCTCTCTGGAAACACCATATATTTT | TRBJ1-3 | NA | NA | TRBV14
CASSLRTVYGYTF | TGTGCCAGCAGTTTGCGGACTGTATATGGCTACACCTTC | TRBJ1-2 | NA | NA | TRBV28
CASSRRRTNEKLFF | TGTGCCAGCAGCCGCCGACGGACTAATGAAAAACTGTTTTTT | TRBJ1-4 | NA | NA | TRBV27
CATSREIRGTEAFF | TGTGCCACCAGCAGAGAAATCAGGGGTACTGAAGCTTTCTTT | TRBJ1-1 | NA | NA | TRBV15
CASSLDAAAYGYTF | TGTGCCAGCAGCTTGGACGCAGCCGCCTATGGCTACACCTTC | TRBJ1-2 | NA | NA | TRBV5-4
CASSMGLAGGNEQFF | TGTGCCAGCAGTATGGGACTAGCGGGAGGCAATGAGCAGTTCTTC | TRBJ2-1 | TRBD2 | NA | TRBV28
CASSYTSGRMNEQFF | TGTGCCAGCAGTTACACTAGCGGGAGAATGAATGAGCAGTTCTTC | TRBJ2-1 | TRBD2 | once | TRBV6-5
CASSLTSGVSYEQYF | TGTGCCAGCAGTTTGACTAGCGGAGTCTCCTACGAGCAGTACTTC | TRBJ2-7 | TRBD2 | NA | TRBV28
CAWSVLGNTGELFF | TGTGCCTGGAGTGTACTGGGAAACACCGGGGAGCTGTTTTTT | TRBJ2-2 | NA | NA | TRBV30
CATGNDREGAHEQFF | TGTGCCACGGGAAACGACCGGGAGGGGGCGCATGAGCAGTTCTTC | TRBJ2-1 | NA | NA | TRBV6-4
CASSEIAGGFSAGELFF | TGTGCCAGCAGTGAGATTGCGGGAGGGTTTTCGGCCGGGGAGCTGTTTTTT | TRBJ2-2 | TRBD2 | NA | TRBV2
CASSEDRDYGYTF | TGTGCCAGCAGCGAAGACAGGGACTATGGCTACACCTTC | TRBJ1-2 | TRBD1 | NA | TRBV11-2
CASSPGGGLADGELFF | TGTGCCAGCAGCCCAGGGGGGGGACTAGCGGACGGGGAGCTGTTTTTT | TRBJ2-2 | TRBD2 | NA | TRBV4-2
CASSLIRGNEQFF | TGCGCCAGCAGCTTGATCAGGGGGAATGAGCAGTTCTTC | TRBJ2-1 | TRBD1 | NA | TRBV5-1
CASTGDMNTEAFF | TGTGCCAGCACGGGCGATATGAACACTGAAGCTTTCTTT | TRBJ1-1 | NA | NA | TRBV25-1
CASSWRGSSLSYNSPLHF | TGTGCCAGTAGTTGGAGGGGCTCGTCTCTATCCTATAATTCACCCCTCCACTTT | TRBJ1-6 | NA | NA | TRBV19
CASSPPPQGAGELFF | TGTGCCAGCTCACCTCCACCACAGGGTGCCGGGGAGCTGTTTTTT | TRBJ2-2 | NA | few | TRBV18
CAWSVLAGAVRQFF | TGTGCCTGGAGTGTATTAGCGGGAGCTGTTCGGCAGTTCTTC | TRBJ2-1 | TRBD2 | NA | TRBV30
CASSEILLAGVSYEQYF | TGTGCCAGCAGTGAAATCCTACTAGCGGGAGTATCCTACGAGCAGTACTTC | TRBJ2-7 | TRBD2 | NA | TRBV28
CASSLTGTGTSGANVLTF | TGCGCCAGCAGCTTAACCGGGACAGGGACCTCTGGGGCCAACGTCCTGACTTTC | TRBJ2-6 | TRBD1 | NA | TRBV5-1
CASRPSTDTQYF | TGTGCCAGCAGACCTAGCACAGATACGCAGTATTTT | TRBJ2-3 | NA | NA | TRBV7-2
CASSESTSGNTGELFF | TGCGCCAGCAGTGAGTCGACTAGCGGAAACACCGGGGAGCTGTTTTTT | TRBJ2-2 | TRBD2 | NA | TRBV10-1
CASSFWAGSYNEQFF | TGCGCCAGCAGCTTCTGGGCGGGATCCTACAATGAGCAGTTCTTC | TRBJ2-1 | NA | NA | TRBV5-1
CATATAYGYTF | TGTGCCACAGCAACCGCCTATGGCTACACCTTC | TRBJ1-2 | NA | NA | TRBV19
CASSLAWGRGSDEQFF | TGTGCCAGCAGCTTGGCGTGGGGCAGGGGGTCCGATGAGCAGTTCTTC | TRBJ2-1 | TRBD1 | NA | TRBV5-5
CASSSNFKGGYTEAFF | TGTGCCAGCAGCTCGAACTTTAAGGGCGGCTACACTGAAGCTTTCTTT | TRBJ1-1 | NA | NA | TRBV7-3
CASSVTGTENTEAFF | TGTGCCAGCAGCGTGACCGGGACCGAGAACACTGAAGCTTTCTTT | TRBJ1-1 | NA | NA | TRBV4-2
CASSQAAGTYQPENTGELFF | TGTGCCAGCAGCCAAGCGGCCGGGACCTACCAACCCGAGAACACCGGGGAGCTGTTTTTT | TRBJ2-2 | NA | NA | TRBV14
CAWSGSREQFF | TGTGCCTGGAGTGGGTCTCGTGAGCAGTTCTTC | TRBJ2-1 | NA | NA | TRBV30